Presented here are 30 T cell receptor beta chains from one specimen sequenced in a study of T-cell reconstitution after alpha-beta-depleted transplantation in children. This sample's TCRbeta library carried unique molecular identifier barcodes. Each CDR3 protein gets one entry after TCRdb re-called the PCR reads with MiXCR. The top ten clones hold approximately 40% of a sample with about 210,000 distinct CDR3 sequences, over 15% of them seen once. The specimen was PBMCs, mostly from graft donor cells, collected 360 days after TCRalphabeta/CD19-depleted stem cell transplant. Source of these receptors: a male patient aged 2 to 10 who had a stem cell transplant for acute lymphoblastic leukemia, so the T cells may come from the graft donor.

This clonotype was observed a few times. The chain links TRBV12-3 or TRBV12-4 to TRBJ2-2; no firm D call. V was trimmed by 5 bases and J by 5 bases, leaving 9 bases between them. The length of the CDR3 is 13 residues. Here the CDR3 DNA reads TGTGCCAGCAGTGTCGGGTGGACCGGGGAGCTGTTTTTT. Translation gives CASSVGWTGELFF.

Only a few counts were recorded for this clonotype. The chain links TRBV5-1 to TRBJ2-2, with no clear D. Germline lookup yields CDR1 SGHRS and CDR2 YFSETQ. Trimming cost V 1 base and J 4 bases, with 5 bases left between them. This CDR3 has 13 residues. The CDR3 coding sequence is TGCGCCAGCAGCTTGATCAGCACCGGGGAGCTGTTTTTT. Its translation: CASSLISTGELFF. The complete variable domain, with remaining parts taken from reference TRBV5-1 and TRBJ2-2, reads KAGVTQTPRYLIKTRGQQVTLSCSPISGHRSVSWYQQTPGQGLQFLFEYFSETQRNKGNFPGRFSGRQFSNSRSEMNVSTLELGDSALYLCASSLISTGELFFGEGSRLTVL.

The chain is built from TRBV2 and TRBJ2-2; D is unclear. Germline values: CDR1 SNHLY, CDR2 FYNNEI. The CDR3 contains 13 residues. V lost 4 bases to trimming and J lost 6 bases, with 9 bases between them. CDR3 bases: TGTGCCAGCAGTGTAGAGCTTGCCGGGGAGCTGTTTTTT. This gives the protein CASSVELAGELFF.

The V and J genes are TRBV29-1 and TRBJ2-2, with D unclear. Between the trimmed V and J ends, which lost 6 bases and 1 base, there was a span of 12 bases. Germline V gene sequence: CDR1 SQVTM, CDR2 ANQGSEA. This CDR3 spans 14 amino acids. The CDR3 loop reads CSVRSLLNTGELFF. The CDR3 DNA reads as TGCAGCGTCCGTAGCCTTCTGAACACCGGGGAGCTGTTTTTT.

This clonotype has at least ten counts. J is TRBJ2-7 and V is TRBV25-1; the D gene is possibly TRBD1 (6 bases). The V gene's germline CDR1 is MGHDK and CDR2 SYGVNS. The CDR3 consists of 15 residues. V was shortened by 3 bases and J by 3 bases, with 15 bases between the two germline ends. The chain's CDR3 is CASSDTGSYIYEQYF. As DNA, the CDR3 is TGTGCCAGCAGTGATACAGGGTCCTATATCTACGAGCAGTACTTC.

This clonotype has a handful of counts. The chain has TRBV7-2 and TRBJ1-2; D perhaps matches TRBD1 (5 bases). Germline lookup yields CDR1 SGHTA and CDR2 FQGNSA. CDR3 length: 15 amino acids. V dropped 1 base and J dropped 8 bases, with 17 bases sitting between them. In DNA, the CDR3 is TGTGCCAGCAGCTTAGGAGGGACCGCTTTGCGCGGCTACACCTTC. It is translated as CASSLGGTALRGYTF.

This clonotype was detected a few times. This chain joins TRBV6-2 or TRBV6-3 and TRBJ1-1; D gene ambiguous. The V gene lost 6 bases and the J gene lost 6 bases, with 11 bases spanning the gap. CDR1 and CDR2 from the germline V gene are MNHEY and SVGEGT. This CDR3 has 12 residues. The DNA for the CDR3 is TGTGCCAGCAGCCTCGGAGGCCCTGAAGCTTTCTTT. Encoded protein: CASSLGGPEAFF.

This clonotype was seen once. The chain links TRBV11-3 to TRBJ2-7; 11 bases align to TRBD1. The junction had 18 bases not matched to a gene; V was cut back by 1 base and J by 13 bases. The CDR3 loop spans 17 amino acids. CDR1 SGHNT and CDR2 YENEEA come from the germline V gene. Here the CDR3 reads CASSLVVLGGQGDFQYF. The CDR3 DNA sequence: TGTGCCAGCAGCTTAGTGGTTTTAGGGGGACAGGGGGATTTTCAATACTTC.

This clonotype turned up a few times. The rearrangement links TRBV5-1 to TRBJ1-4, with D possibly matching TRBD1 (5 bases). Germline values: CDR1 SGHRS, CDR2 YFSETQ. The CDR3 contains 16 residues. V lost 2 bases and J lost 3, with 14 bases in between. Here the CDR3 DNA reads TGCGCCAGCAGCTTTTACCCGACAGAGGCTAATGAAAAACTGTTTTTT. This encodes CASSFYPTEANEKLFF.

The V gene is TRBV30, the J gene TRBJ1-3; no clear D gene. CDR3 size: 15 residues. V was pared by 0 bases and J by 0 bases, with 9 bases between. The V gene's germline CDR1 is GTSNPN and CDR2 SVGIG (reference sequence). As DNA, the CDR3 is TGTGCCTGGAGTGTAAGGAGAGCCTCTGGAAACACCATATATTTT. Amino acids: CAWSVRRASGNTIYF.

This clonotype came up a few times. The CDR3 is CASSTRGQGNIQYF. As DNA, the CDR3 is TGTGCCAGCAGTACGCGGGGGCAGGGGAACATTCAGTACTTC. The rearrangement joins TRBV27 to TRBJ2-4, with a possible D match to TRBD2 (7 bases). This CDR3 region has 14 residues. The germline V gene encodes CDR1 MNHEY and CDR2 SMNVEV (reference sequence). V shed 5 bases and J shed 7 bases, with 15 bases lying between them.

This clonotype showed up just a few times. CDR3 loop: CSAALIAGGDTQYF. CDR3 nucleotides: TGCAGTGCTGCTTTGATCGCGGGGGGGGATACGCAGTATTTT. V and J are TRBV20-1 and TRBJ2-3; 9 nucleotides match TRBD2. The CDR3 totals 14 residues. Per germline, CDR1 DFQATT and CDR2 SNEGSKA (reference sequence). V shed 5 bases, J shed 6 bases, and the junction held 9 bases outside the gene matches.

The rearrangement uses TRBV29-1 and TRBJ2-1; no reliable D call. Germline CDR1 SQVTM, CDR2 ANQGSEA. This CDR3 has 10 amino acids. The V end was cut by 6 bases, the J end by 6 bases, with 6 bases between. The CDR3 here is CSVLSNEQFF. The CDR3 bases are TGCAGCGTGCTTAGCAATGAGCAGTTCTTC.

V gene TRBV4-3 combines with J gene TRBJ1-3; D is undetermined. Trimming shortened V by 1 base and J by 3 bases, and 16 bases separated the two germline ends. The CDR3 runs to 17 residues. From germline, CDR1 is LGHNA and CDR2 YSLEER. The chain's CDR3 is CASSQVGRVAGGNTIYF. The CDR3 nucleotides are TGCGCCAGCAGCCAAGTCGGGAGGGTGGCCGGTGGAAACACCATATATTTT.

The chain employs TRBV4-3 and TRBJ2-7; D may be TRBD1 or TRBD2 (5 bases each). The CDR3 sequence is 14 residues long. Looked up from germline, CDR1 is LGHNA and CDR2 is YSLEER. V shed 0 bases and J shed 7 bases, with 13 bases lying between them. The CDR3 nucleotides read TGCGCCAGCAGCCAAGAGAGGGGACGCAGTGAGCAGTACTTC. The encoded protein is CASSQERGRSEQYF.

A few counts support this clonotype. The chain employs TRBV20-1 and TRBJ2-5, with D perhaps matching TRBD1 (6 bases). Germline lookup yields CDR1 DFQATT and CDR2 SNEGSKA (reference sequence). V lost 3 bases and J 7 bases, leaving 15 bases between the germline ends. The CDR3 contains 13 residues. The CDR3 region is CSASRDKLWTQYF. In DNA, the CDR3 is TGCAGTGCTAGTAGGGACAAGCTATGGACCCAGTACTTC.

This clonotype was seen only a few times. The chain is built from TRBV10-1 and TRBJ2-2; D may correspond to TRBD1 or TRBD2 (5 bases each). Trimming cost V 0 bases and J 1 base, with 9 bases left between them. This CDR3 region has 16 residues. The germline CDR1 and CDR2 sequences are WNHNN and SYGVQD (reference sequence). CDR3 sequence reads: CASSESRGRNTGELFF. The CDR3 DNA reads TGCGCCAGCAGTGAGTCGAGGGGCAGGAACACCGGGGAGCTGTTTTTT.

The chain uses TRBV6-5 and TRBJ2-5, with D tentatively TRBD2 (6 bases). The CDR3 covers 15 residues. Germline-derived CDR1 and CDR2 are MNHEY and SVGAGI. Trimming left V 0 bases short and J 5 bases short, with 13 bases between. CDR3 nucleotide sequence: TGTGCCAGCAGTTACTCACTAGCCAACCGTGAGACCCAGTACTTC. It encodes CASSYSLANRETQYF.

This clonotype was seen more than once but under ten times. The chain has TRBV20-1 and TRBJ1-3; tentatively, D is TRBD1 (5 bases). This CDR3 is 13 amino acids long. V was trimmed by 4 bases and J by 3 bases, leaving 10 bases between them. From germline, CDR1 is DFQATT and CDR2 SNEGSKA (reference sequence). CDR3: CSATGGYGNTIYF. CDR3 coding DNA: TGCAGTGCTACCGGGGGTTATGGAAACACCATATATTTT.

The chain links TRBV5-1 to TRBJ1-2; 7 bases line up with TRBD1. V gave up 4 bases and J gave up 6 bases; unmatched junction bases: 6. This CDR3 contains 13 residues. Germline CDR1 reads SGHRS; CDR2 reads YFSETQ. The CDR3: CASSLTGSDGYTF. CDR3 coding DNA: TGCGCCAGCAGCCTGACAGGGAGTGATGGCTACACCTTC.

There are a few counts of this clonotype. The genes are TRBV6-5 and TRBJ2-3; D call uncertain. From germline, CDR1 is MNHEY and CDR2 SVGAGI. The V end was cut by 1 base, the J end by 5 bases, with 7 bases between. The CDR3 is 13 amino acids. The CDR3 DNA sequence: TGTGCCAGCAGTTACTTATCTCGAGATACGCAGTATTTT. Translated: CASSYLSRDTQYF.

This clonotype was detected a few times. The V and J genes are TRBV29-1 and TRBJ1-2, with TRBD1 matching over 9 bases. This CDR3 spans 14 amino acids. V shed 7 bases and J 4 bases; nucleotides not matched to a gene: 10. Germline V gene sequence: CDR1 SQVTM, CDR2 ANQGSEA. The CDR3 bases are TGCAGCGCGACCGGGACAGGGAGTCCCTATGGCTACACCTTC. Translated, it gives CSATGTGSPYGYTF. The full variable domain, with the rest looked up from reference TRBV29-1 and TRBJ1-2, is SAVISQKPSRDICQRGTSLTIQCQVDSQVTMMFWYRQQPGQSLTLIATANQGSEATYESGFVIDKFPISRPNLTFSTLTVSNMSPEDSSIYLCSATGTGSPYGYTFGSGTRLTVV.

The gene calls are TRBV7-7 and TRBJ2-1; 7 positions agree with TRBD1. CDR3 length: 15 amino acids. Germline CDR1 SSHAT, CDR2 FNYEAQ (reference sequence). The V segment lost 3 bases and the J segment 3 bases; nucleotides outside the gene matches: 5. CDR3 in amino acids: CASSFSGQFYNEQFF. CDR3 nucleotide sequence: TGTGCCAGCAGCTTCTCGGGACAGTTCTACAATGAGCAGTTCTTC.

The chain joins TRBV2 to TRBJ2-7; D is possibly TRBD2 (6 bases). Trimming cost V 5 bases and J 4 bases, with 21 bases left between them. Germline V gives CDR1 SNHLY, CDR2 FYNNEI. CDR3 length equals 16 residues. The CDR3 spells CASSMGRPHARYEQYF. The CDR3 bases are TGTGCCAGCAGTATGGGGAGGCCACACGCCCGGTACGAGCAGTACTTC.

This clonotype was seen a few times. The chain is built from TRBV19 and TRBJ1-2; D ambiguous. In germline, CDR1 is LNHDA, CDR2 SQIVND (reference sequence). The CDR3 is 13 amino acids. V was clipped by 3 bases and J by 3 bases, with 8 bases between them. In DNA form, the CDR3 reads TGTGCCAGTAGTATGACGGGCGACTATGGCTACACCTTC. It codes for CASSMTGDYGYTF.

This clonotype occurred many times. CDR3 nucleotide sequence: TGTGCCAGCTCAACAAGACAGGGGAAGCCAAACAATGAGCAGTTCTTC. It encodes CASSTRQGKPNNEQFF. The V gene is TRBV18, the J gene TRBJ2-1; 8 nucleotides line up with TRBD1. This CDR3 region has 16 residues. J gave up 5 bases and V 5 bases, and 11 bases lay outside the gene matches. CDR1 is KGHSH and CDR2 is LQKENI in the germline V gene.

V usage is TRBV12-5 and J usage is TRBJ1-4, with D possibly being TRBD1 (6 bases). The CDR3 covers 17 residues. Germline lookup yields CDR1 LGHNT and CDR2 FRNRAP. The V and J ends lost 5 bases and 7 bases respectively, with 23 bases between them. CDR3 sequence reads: CASGPELGGFEIEKLFF. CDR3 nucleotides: TGTGCTAGTGGTCCAGAATTAGGGGGTTTTGAGATTGAAAAACTGTTTTTT.

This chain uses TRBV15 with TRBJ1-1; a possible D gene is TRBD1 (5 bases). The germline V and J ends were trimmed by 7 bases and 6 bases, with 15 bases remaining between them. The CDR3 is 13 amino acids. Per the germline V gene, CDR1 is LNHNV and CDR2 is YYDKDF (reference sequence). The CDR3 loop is CATNADRDSEAFF. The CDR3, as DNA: TGTGCCACCAACGCCGACCGGGACTCTGAAGCTTTCTTT. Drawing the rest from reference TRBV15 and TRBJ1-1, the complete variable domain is DAMVIQNPRYQVTQFGKPVTLSCSQTLNHNVMYWYQQKSSQAPKLLFHYYDKDFNNEADTPDNFQSRRPNTSFCFLDIRSPGLGDTAMYLCATNADRDSEAFFGQGTRLTVV.

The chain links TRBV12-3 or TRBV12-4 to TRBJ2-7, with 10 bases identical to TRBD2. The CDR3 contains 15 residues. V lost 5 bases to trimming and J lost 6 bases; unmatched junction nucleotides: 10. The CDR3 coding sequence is TGTGCCAGCAGTCTTTCCGGGCTAGCGGGGGCCGAGCAGTACTTC. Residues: CASSLSGLAGAEQYF.

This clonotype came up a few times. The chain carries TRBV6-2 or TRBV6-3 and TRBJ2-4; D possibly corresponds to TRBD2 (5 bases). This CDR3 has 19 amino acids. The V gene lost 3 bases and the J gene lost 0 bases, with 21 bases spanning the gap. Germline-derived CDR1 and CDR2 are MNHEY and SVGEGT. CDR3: CASSYRGNIEPGAKNIQYF. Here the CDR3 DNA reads TGTGCCAGCAGTTATCGAGGGAATATAGAGCCGGGAGCCAAAAACATTCAGTACTTC.